A selection of T cell receptor beta chains follows, all from one sample in a study of CD8 T cells in ankylosing spondylitis. One entry per CDR3 protein results from TCRdb running MiXCR on the 5' RACE reads. This table holds some 840,000 distinct CDR3 sequences, over 9.5% found once. The sequenced sample was blood, either unsorted or a sorted T cell fraction (not recorded which). All receptors derive from a male donor with ankylosing spondylitis. Each CDR3 is given with its conserved first and last residue. D genes are given only for firm matches. The size of a clone is reported for some rows only, either as once, few or many, or as a class for expanded clones.

d_call	v_call	clone_size	j_call	cdr3_nt	cdr3_aa
NA	TRBV12-3/TRBV12-4	many	TRBJ2-1	TGTGCCAGCAGTTCCGGGGGATATGAGCAGTTCTTC	CASSSGGYEQFF
NA	TRBV5-5	many	TRBJ1-2	TGTGCCAGCAACACACCGCCGCGGGCGAGCGGCTACACCTTC	CASNTPPRASGYTF
NA	TRBV11-2	NA	TRBJ1-6	TGTGCCAGCAGCTTAATTGGGTTGCGGCAGAGCTCCTATAATTCACCCCTCCACTTT	CASSLIGLRQSSYNSPLHF
NA	TRBV28	NA	TRBJ2-2	TGTGCCAGCAGTTCGCCTCTCAGGGGTGACACCGGGGAGCTGTTTTTT	CASSSPLRGDTGELFF
TRBD2	TRBV6-2/TRBV6-3	few	TRBJ2-1	TGTGCCAGCAGTTACCCGAGAATGTCGCTAGCGGGGGGTATCAAATCCTACAATGAGCAGTTCTTC	CASSYPRMSLAGGIKSYNEQFF
TRBD2	TRBV6-5	NA	TRBJ2-3	TGTGCCAGCAGTTACTCGGCTAGCGGGGGCACAGATACGCAGTATTTT	CASSYSASGGTDTQYF
NA	TRBV15	many	TRBJ2-7	TGTGCCACCAGCTTCTCCAAGGCGCGAGGAGGCGAGCAGTACTTC	CATSFSKARGGEQYF
TRBD2	TRBV20-1	many	TRBJ2-1	TGCAGTGCCGATTCCAGCGGGAGCAATGAGCAGTTCTTC	CSADSSGSNEQFF
TRBD2	TRBV29-1	few	TRBJ2-7	TGCAGCGTCCCCGGGGGGGGGAGCTCCTACGAGCAGTACTTC	CSVPGGGSSYEQYF
NA	TRBV6-5	NA	TRBJ2-7	TGTGCCAGCAGTTACTCTGGACAGCTCTCCTACGAGCAGTACTTC	CASSYSGQLSYEQYF
TRBD1	TRBV20-1	many	TRBJ2-7	TGCAGTGCTGGGGCAGGGGGCTACGAGCAGTACTTC	CSAGAGGYEQYF
TRBD2	TRBV10-3	NA	TRBJ2-7	TGTGCCACAGGGCTAGCGGGGATAAGCGAGCAGTACTTC	CATGLAGISEQYF
NA	TRBV5-6	few	TRBJ2-1	TGTGCCAGCAGCTGGACAGAACGTTCGAATGAGCAGTTCTTC	CASSWTERSNEQFF